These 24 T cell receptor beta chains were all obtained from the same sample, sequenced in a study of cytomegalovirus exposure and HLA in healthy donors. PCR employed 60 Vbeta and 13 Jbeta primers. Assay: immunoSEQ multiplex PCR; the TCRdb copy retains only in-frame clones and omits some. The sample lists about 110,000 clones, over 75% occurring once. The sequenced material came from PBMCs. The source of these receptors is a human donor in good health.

CDR3 in amino acids: CASSLSDRSYGYTF. CDR3 bases: TGTGCCAGCAGCCTTAGTGACAGATCATACGGCTACACCTTC. The rearrangement joins TRBV5-4 to TRBJ1-2, with a possible D match to TRBD1 (5 bases). The CDR3 sequence is 14 residues long. The ends were cut back, 4 bases at V and 8 bases at J, with 18 bases in the middle. CDR1 is SGHNT, CDR2 YYREEE, per germline (reference sequence).

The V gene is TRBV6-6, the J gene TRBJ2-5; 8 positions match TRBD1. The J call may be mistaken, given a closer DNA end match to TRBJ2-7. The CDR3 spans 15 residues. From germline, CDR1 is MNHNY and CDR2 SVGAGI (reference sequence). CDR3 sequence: CASTSRAGGVYEQYF. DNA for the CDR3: TGTGCCAGCACTTCGAGGGCAGGGGGCGTGTACGAGCAGTACTTC.

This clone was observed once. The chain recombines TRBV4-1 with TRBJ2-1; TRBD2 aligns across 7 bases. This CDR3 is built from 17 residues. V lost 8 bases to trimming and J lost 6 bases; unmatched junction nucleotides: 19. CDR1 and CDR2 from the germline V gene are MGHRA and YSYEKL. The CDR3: CASSPKGLAAILNEQFF. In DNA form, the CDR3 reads TGCGCCAGCTCCCCCAAGGGGCTAGCGGCCATACTCAATGAGCAGTTCTTC.

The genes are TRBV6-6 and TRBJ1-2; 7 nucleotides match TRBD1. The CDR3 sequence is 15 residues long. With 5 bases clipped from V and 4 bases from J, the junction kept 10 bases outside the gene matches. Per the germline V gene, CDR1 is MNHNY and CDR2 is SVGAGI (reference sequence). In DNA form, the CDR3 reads TGTGCCAGCAGTGCTAGACAGGGCCTTTCCTATGGCTACACCTTC. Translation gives CASSARQGLSYGYTF.

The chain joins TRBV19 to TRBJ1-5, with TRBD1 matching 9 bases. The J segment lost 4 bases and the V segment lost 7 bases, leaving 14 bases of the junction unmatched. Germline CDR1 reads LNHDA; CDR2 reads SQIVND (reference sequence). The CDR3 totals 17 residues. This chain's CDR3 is CASTRTGTGSRNQPQHF. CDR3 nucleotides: TGTGCCAGTACTAGAACCGGGACAGGGTCCAGGAATCAGCCCCAGCATTTT.

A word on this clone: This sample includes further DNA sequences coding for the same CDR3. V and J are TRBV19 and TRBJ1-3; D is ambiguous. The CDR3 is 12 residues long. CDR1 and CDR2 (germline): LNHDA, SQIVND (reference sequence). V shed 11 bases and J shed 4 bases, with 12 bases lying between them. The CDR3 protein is CAGSGSGNTIYF. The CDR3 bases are TGTGCCGGGTCGGGTTCCGGAAACACCATATATTTT.

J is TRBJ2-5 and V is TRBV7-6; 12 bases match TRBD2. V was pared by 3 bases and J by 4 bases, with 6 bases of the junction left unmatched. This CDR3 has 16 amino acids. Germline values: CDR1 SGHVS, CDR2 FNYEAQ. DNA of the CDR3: TGTGCCAGCAGCTTGCGACTAGCGGGAGAGGGAGAGACCCAGTACTTC. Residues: CASSLRLAGEGETQYF.

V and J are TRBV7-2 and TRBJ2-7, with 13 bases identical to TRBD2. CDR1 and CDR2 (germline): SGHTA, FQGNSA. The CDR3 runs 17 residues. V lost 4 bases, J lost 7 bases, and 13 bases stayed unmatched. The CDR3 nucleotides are TGTGCCAGCAGCTCCCCCTGGACTAGCGGGAGCCTTGGGGAGCAGTACTTC. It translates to CASSSPWTSGSLGEQYF.

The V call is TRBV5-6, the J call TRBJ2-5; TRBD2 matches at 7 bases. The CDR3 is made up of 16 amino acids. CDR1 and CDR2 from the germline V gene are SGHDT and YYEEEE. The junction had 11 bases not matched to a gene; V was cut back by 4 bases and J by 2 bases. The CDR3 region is CASSLGPSGAQETQYF. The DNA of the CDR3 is TGTGCCAGCAGCCTCGGTCCGAGCGGGGCTCAAGAGACCCAGTACTTC. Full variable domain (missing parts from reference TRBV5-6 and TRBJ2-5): DAGVTQSPTHLIKTRGQQVTLRCSPKSGHDTVSWYQQALGQGPQFIFQYYEEEERQRGNFPDRFSGHQFPNYSSELNVNALLLGDSALYLCASSLGPSGAQETQYFGPGTRLLVL.

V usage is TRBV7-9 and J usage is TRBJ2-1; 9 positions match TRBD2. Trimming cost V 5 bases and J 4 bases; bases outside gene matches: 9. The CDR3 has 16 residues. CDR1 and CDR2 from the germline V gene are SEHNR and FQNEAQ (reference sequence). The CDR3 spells CASSPVNSGGYNEQFF. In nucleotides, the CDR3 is TGTGCCAGCAGCCCCGTAAATAGCGGGGGATACAATGAGCAGTTCTTC.

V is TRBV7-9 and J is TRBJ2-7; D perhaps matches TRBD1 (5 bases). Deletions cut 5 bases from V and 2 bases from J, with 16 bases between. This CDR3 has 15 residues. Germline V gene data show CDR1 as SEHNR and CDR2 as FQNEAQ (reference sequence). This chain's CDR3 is CASSPPKGPPYEQYF. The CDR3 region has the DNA TGTGCCAGCAGCCCACCAAAGGGGCCCCCCTACGAGCAGTACTTC.

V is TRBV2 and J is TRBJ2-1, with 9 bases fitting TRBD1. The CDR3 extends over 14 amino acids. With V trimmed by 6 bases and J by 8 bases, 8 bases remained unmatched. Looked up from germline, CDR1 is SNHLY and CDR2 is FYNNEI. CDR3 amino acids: CASRTGQGSDEQFF. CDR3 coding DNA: TGTGCCAGCAGAACGGGACAGGGATCGGATGAGCAGTTCTTC.

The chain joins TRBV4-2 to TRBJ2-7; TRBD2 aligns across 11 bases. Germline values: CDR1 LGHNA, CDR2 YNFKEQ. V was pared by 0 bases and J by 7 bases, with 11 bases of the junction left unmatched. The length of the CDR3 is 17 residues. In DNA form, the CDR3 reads TGTGCCAGCAGCCAAGAGGGGACTAGCGGAGGTATACGGGAGCAGTACTTC. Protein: CASSQEGTSGGIREQYF.

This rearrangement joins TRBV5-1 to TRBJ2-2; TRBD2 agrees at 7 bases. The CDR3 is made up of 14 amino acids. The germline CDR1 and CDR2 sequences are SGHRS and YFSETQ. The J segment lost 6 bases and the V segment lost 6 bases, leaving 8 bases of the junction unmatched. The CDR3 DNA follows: TGCGCCAGCAACTGGGGAGGGGCAGCCGGGGAGCTGTTTTTT. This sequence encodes CASNWGGAAGELFF. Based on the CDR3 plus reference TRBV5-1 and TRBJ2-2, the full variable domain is KAGVTQTPRYLIKTRGQQVTLSCSPISGHRSVSWYQQTPGQGLQFLFEYFSETQRNKGNFPGRFSGRQFSNSRSEMNVSTLELGDSALYLCASNWGGAAGELFFGEGSRLTVL.

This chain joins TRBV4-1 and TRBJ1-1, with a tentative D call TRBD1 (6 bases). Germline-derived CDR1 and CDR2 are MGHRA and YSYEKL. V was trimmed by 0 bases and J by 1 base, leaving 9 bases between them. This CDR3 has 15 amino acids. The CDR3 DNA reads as TGCGCCAGCAGCCAAGAACAGGGAACGAACACTGAAGCTTTCTTT. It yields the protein CASSQEQGTNTEAFF.

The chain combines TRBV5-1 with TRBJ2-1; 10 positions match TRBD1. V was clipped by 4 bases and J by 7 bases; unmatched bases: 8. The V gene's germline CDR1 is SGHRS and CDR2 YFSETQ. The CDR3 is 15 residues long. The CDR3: CASSARDRGNNEQFF. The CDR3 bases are TGCGCCAGCAGCGCCCGGGACAGGGGAAATAATGAGCAGTTCTTC.

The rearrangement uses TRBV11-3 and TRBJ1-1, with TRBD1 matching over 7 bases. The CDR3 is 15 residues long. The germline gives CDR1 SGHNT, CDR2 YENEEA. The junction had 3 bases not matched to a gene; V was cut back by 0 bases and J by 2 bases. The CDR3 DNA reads TGTGCCAGCAGCTTAGACGGACAGGTCAACACTGAAGCTTTCTTT. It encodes CASSLDGQVNTEAFF. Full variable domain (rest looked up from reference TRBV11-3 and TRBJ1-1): EAGVVQSPRYKIIEKKQPVAFWCNPISGHNTLYWYLQNLGQGPELLIRYENEEAVDDSQLPKDRFSAERLKGVDSTLKIQPAELGDSAVYLCASSLDGQVNTEAFFGQGTRLTVV.

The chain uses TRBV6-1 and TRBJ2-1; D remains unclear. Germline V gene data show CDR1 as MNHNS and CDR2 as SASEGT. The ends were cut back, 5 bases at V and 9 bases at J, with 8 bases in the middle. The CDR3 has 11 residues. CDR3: CASSTVSEQFF. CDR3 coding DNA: TGTGCCAGCAGTACCGTGAGTGAGCAGTTCTTC.

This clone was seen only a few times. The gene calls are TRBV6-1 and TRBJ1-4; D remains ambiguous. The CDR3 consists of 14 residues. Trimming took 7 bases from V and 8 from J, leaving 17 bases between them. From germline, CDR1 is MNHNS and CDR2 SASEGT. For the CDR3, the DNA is TGTGCCAGCACCGGGGAGAGACACTTAGAAAAACTGTTTTTT. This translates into CASTGERHLEKLFF.

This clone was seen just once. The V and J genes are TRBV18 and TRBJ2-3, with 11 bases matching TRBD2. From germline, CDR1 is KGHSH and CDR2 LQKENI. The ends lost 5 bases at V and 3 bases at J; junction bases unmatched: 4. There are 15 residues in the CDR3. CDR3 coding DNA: TGTGCCAGCTCAGCTGGACTAGCGGGTACAGATACGCAGTATTTT. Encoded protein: CASSAGLAGTDTQYF.

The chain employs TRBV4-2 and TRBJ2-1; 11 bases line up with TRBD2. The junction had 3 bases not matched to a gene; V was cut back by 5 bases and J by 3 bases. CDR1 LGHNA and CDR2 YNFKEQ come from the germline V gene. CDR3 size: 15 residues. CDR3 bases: TGTGCCAGCAGCTTGGGACTAGCGGACTACAATGAGCAGTTCTTC. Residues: CASSLGLADYNEQFF.

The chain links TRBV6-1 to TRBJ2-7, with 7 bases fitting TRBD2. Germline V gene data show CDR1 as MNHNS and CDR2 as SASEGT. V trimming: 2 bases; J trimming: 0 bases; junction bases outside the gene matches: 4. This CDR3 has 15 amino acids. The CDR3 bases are TGTGCCAGCAGTGAATTGAGGGACTACTCCTACGAGCAGTACTTC. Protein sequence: CASSELRDYSYEQYF.

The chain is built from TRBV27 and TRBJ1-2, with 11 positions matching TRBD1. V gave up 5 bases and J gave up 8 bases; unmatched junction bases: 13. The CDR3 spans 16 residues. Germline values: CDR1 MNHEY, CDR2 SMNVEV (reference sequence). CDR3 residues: CASSPRSGQGAQGYTF. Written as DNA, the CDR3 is TGTGCCAGCAGTCCCCGCTCCGGACAGGGGGCACAAGGCTACACCTTC.

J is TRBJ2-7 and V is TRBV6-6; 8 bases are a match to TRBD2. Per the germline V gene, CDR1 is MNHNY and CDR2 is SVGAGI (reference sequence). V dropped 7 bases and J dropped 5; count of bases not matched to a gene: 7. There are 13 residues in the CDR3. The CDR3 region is CASKRGGENEQYF. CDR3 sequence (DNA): TGTGCCAGCAAACGGGGGGGGGAAAACGAGCAGTACTTC.